The 31 T cell receptor beta chains in this list originate from one sample, sequenced in a study of CXCR3-negative and CXCR3-positive naive CD8 T cells (dated by TCRdb to the late 2010s). The sequencing machine was a NextSeq 550. The Human TCR Profiling Kit (MiLaboratory) was used to make UMI-labeled 5' RACE TRB cDNA libraries. Following reprocessing of the reads by TCRdb, the data hold one row per CDR3 protein sequence and no DNA is available. The sample table includes 84,000 or so distinct CDR3 sequences. The ten largest clones take up approximately 0.6% of the sample. Antigens of these TCRs are unknown. Points the paper makes about the study in general: TRB CDR3s from CXCR3-positive naive cells showed higher hydrophobicity (lower Kidera factor 4), lower energy, and higher strength and volume indices than CXCR3-negative naive cells.

The sample taken for sequencing was naive CXCR3+ CD8+ T cells from blood. The cell subset or site label, read with the paper, signifies: CD45RO-CCR7+CD27+CD95- naive CD8+ T cells expressing CXCR3 (TNR3+). The receptors here all came from a human donor in good health. Some clones in this sample may be carry-over from other donors' samples.

The CDR3 sequence: CASSLASPGNEQYF. The gene calls are TRBV12-3 or TRBV12-4 and TRBJ2-7; TCRdb selects TRBD1, and the lack of DNA leaves this call unchecked. The CDR3 sequence is 14 residues long.

This chain links TRBV6-6 with TRBJ2-7; the D gene TCRdb calls, TRBD1, cannot be checked with no DNA. The CDR3 spans 13 residues. From germline, CDR1 is MNHNY and CDR2 SVGAGI (reference sequence). This chain's CDR3 is CASSYSDSSEQYF.

This chain links TRBV5-1 with TRBJ2-7; there is no DNA to check the TCRdb D call of TRBD1. Germline V gives CDR1 SGHRS, CDR2 YFSETQ. This CDR3 contains 14 residues. The CDR3 is CASSTGTGTYEQYF.

The chain links TRBV25-1 to TRBJ1-2. The CDR3 runs 16 residues. Germline values: CDR1 MGHDK, CDR2 SYGVNS. CDR3 residues: CASSGGTKRTNYGYTF.

The V and J genes are TRBV6-1 and TRBJ2-5; TCRdb lists TRBD1, though no DNA is available to test this call. Per germline, CDR1 MNHNS and CDR2 SASEGT. The CDR3 runs 14 residues. The CDR3 protein is CASSIPQGKETQYF.

The chain couples TRBV6-4 to TRBJ1-1. Germline CDR1 reads MRHNA; CDR2 reads SNTAGT. The CDR3 has 17 residues. CDR3 protein: CASSALQGLPMNTEAFF.

The J gene is TRBJ2-4, the V gene TRBV4-2; TCRdb calls TRBD2, which cannot be checked without DNA. This CDR3 is built from 14 residues. Germline V CDR1 and CDR2: LGHNA, YNFKEQ. The CDR3 region is CASSQGAGGDIQYF.

The chain couples TRBV7-9 to TRBJ2-2; TCRdb selects TRBD1, and the lack of DNA leaves this call unchecked. Germline CDR1 and CDR2: SEHNR and FQNEAQ (reference sequence). The CDR3 extends over 16 amino acids. CDR3 sequence reads: CASSLSRDGATGELFF.

The rearrangement joins TRBV6-5 to TRBJ2-7; without DNA, the TCRdb call of TRBD1 cannot be checked. The V gene's germline CDR1 is MNHEY and CDR2 SVGAGI. The CDR3 has 13 amino acids. The CDR3 protein is CASSAGTGAEQYF.

This sequence joins TRBV19 and TRBJ2-6; TCRdb indicates TRBD1, and absent DNA this call remains unverified. The CDR3 sequence is 16 residues long. CDR1 and CDR2 (germline): LNHDA, SQIVND (reference sequence). Here the CDR3 reads CASSPLTGSGANVLTF.

This CDR3 reads CASSLAGTGGRTTDTQYF. The J gene is TRBJ2-3, the V gene TRBV28; TCRdb reports TRBD1, a call that lacks DNA to check it against. CDR3 length equals 18 residues. Germline CDR1 and CDR2: MDHEN and SYDVKM. Looking up the rest from reference TRBV28 and TRBJ2-3 gives the full variable domain: DVKVTQSSRYLVKRTGEKVFLECVQDMDHENMFWYRQDPGLGLRLIYFSYDVKMKEKGDIPEGYSVSREKKERFSLILESASTNQTSMYLCASSLAGTGGRTTDTQYFGPGTRLTVL.

The chain has TRBV2 and TRBJ1-3. Per the germline V gene, CDR1 is SNHLY and CDR2 is FYNNEI. This CDR3 region has 14 residues. Here the CDR3 reads CASSHRMPGNTIYF.

The rearrangement links TRBV27 to TRBJ1-1. The CDR3 is 12 residues long. Germline CDR1 reads MNHEY; CDR2 reads SMNVEV (reference sequence). The CDR3 here is CASRHINTEAFF.

J is TRBJ2-5 and V is TRBV6-4; TCRdb names TRBD1, which stays unverified in the absence of DNA. Germline lookup yields CDR1 MRHNA and CDR2 SNTAGT. The CDR3 length is 13 residues. The CDR3 protein is CASSEGPGETQYF.

The V call is TRBV29-1, the J call TRBJ2-7; TCRdb picks TRBD1, but there is no DNA to check that call. CDR1 SQVTM and CDR2 ANQGSEA come from the germline V gene. The CDR3 sequence is 12 residues long. The CDR3 loop is CSVEAGDYEQYF.

This chain joins TRBV3-1 and TRBJ1-1; the TCRdb D gene call, TRBD1, has no DNA to confirm it. Germline V lookup: CDR1 LGHDT, CDR2 YNNKEL (reference sequence). The CDR3 is 17 residues long. CDR3: CASAAFGQGDLGTEAFF.

The chain carries TRBV19 and TRBJ2-5; no DNA is available, so the TRBD1 call from TCRdb remains unchecked. From germline, CDR1 is LNHDA and CDR2 SQIVND (reference sequence). This CDR3 has 14 amino acids. CDR3 loop: CASSIVPGQETQYF.

The chain carries TRBV6-5 and TRBJ1-1. The CDR3 extends over 13 amino acids. CDR1 is MNHEY and CDR2 is SVGAGI in the germline V gene. The chain's CDR3 is CASSVNTDTEAFF.

The rearrangement joins TRBV4-1 to TRBJ2-1; TCRdb returns TRBD2, unconfirmable since there is no DNA. The germline CDR1 and CDR2 sequences are MGHRA and YSYEKL. The CDR3 extends over 17 amino acids. CDR3 amino acids: CASSHPQSGGSYNEQFF.

The rearrangement links TRBV5-1 to TRBJ2-5; TCRdb's assignment of TRBD1 cannot be checked, as there is no DNA. CDR1 SGHRS and CDR2 YFSETQ come from the germline V gene. The CDR3 runs 16 residues. CDR3: CASSLVRGALDETQYF.

This rearrangement joins TRBV10-3 to TRBJ1-6; TCRdb gives TRBD1 as the D gene, but with no DNA this cannot be confirmed. Germline-derived CDR1 and CDR2 are ENHRY and SYGVKD. The CDR3 contains 15 residues. The CDR3 is CAITSGTGLNSPLHF.

Here the CDR3 reads CASSYSTESYEQYF. The V and J genes are TRBV6-5 and TRBJ2-7. The CDR3 consists of 14 residues. CDR1 and CDR2 (germline): MNHEY, SVGAGI.

The V gene is TRBV19, the J gene TRBJ2-1; checking the TCRdb D call of TRBD1 is not possible without DNA. Germline V gene lookup returns CDR1 LNHDA and CDR2 SQIVND (reference sequence). The CDR3 sequence is 15 residues long. CDR3 in amino acids: CASSSLRDDPNEQFF.

The chain has TRBV9 and TRBJ2-1. Germline values: CDR1 SGDLS, CDR2 YYNGEE. The length of the CDR3 is 16 residues. The CDR3 loop is CASSVDRASSYNEQFF.

V gene TRBV6-6 combines with J gene TRBJ2-3; the D gene TCRdb calls, TRBD2, cannot be checked with no DNA. CDR1 is MNHNY and CDR2 is SVGAGI in the germline V gene (reference sequence). The CDR3 runs to 16 residues. Here the CDR3 reads CASRDSPIGSPDTQYF.

The rearrangement uses TRBV12-3 or TRBV12-4 and TRBJ2-5; the TCRdb D gene call, TRBD1, has no DNA to confirm it. The CDR3 consists of 14 residues. The CDR3 here is CASSPAVAPLSQYF.

The V call is TRBV7-2, the J call TRBJ2-7; TCRdb's D call, TRBD1, is unchecked because there is no DNA. This CDR3 is built from 15 residues. Germline V gives CDR1 SGHTA, CDR2 FQGNSA. CDR3 sequence: CASSLSGGTNYEQYF.

V and J are TRBV7-9 and TRBJ2-5. This CDR3 is 13 amino acids long. The germline V gene has CDR1 SEHNR and CDR2 FQNEAQ (reference sequence). The CDR3 protein is CASSFALQETQYF.

The chain couples TRBV27 to TRBJ2-3. The CDR3 consists of 14 residues. The germline V gene has CDR1 MNHEY and CDR2 SMNVEV (reference sequence). This CDR3 is CASRPRSTVDTQYF.

The chain recombines TRBV7-2 with TRBJ2-7. The CDR3 runs 14 residues. The germline CDR1 and CDR2 sequences are SGHTA and FQGNSA. CDR3 in amino acids: CASSLKANSYEQYF.

The chain combines TRBV4-1 with TRBJ2-3; TCRdb indicates TRBD1, and absent DNA this call remains unverified. Germline lookup yields CDR1 MGHRA and CDR2 YSYEKL. This CDR3 has 15 amino acids. CDR3 region: CASSQEGAITDTQYF.